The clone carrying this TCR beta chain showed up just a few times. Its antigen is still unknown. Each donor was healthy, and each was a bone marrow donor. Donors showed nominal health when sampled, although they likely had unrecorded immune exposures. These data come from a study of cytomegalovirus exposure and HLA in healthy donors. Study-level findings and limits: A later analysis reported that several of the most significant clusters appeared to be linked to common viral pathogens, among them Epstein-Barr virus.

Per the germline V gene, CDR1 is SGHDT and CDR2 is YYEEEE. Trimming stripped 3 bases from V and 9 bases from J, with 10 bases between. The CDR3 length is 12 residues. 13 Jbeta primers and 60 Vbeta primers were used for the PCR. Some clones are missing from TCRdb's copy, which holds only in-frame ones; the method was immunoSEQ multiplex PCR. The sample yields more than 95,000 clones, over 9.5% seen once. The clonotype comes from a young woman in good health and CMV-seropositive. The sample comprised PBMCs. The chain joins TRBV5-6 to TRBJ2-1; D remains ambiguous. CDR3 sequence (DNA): TGTGCCAGCAGCTCCCAGCGATTTGAGCAGTTCTTC. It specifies CASSSQRFEQFF.